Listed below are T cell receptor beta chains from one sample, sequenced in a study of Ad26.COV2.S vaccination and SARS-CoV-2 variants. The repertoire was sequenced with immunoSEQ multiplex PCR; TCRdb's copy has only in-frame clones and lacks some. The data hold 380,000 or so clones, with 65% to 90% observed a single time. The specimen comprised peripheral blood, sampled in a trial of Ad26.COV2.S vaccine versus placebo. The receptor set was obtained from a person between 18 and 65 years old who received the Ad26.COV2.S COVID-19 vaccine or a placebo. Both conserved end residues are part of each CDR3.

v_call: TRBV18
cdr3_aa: CASSPGTVSFSGNTIYF

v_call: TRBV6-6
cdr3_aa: CASSYDGNSPLHF

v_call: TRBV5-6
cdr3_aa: CASSLGSGSSYEQYF

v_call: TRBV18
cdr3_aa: CASSQGALRDSPLHF

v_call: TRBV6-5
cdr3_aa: CASSYQGPPYNEQFF

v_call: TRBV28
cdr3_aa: CASSLRLASITDTQYF

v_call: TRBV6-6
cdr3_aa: CASSHPSGGTQLAKNIQYF

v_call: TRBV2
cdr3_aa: CASSGGAGAETQYF

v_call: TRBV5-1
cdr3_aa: CASSPDEYNEQFF

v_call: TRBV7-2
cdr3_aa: CASSLGGTGELFF

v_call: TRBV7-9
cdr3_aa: CASSLRGTPYEAFF

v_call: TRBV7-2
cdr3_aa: CASSSYRVGTEAFF

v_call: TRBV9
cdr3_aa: CASSVDQGTEAFF

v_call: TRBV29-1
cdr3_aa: CSVFVLGTGVVGSYNEQFF

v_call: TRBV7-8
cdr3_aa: CASSSYPGEAFF

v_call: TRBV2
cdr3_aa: CASSVQGVGGYTF

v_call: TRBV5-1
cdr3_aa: CASSLGRNSPLHF

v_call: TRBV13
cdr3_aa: CASSHQGETQYF

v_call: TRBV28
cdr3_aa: CASSLLLQAGGNQPQHF

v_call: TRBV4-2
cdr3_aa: CASSHGGLRGELFF

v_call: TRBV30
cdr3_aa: CALGSGISTDTQYF

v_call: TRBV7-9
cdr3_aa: CASSHAWGWEQYF

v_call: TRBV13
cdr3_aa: CASSLRLVNYEQYF

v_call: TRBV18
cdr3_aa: CASSPFESPSQADTQYF

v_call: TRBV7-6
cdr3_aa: CASSLAPDSKNIQYF

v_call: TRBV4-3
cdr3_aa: CASSQDLGDWSKKLFF

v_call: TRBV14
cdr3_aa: CASSQAGSYEQYF

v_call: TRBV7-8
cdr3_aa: CASSLEGQLNQPQHF

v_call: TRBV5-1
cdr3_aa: CASSTTGAGLDEQYF

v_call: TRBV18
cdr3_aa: CASSPLRGEEKLFF

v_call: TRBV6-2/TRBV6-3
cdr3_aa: CASSYTETPLYGYTF

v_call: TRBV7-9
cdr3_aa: CASSLGLTEAFF

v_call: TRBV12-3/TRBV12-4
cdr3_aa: CASSLSPLYEQYF

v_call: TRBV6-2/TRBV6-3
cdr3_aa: CASSYMLAGANEQFF

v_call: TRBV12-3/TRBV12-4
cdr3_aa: CASSPSPETQYF

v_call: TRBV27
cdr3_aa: CASSYGLAGTGELFF

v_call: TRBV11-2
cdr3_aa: CASSPSGANVLTF

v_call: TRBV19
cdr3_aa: CASASLEGQETQYF

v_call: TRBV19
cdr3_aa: CASSGDRAGANVLTF

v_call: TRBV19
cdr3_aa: CASSGSGSQNEQFF

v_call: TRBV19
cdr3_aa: CASSILAAYNEQFF

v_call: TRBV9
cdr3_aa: CASSVVPHEQFF

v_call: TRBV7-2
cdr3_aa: CASSPGTGGFGQPQHF

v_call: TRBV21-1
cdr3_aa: CASPKMGTGQGSMNTEAFF

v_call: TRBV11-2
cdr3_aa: CASSLGNRGLYDEQYF

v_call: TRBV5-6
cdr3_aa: CASSAGTLADTQYF

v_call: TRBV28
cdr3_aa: CASSLLSGSPQHF